A single TCR beta chain is shown here with its context. This sample was included in a study of blood T cell repertoires in COVID-19. In the study overall: The analysed material was cDNA or gDNA that came from T cells, B-cell-depleted T cells, or PBMCs.

As originally analysed: It was from reference gene primer amplification that nucleated cell counts were estimated. Generated by immunoSEQ multiplex PCR, the TCRdb table keeps only in-frame clones and is missing some. V, J and clone size derive from that table, while D and trimming were established from the DNA sequence. The sample lists 200,000 to 300,000 clones, 75% to 95% occurring once. Sequenced input: peripheral blood. The sequence derives from a person under 30 with COVID-19, enrolled during active disease.

Here the CDR3 DNA reads TGTGCCATCAGTGAGCCGCTGACAGGGGGCCAGACACCCCTCCACTTT. Protein sequence: CAISEPLTGGQTPLHF. The J gene is TRBJ1-6, the V gene TRBV10-3; 10 nucleotides line up with TRBD1. The CDR3 extends over 16 amino acids. Losses at the gene ends were 2 bases for V and 11 bases for J; bases not matched to a gene: 9. Germline assignment: CDR1 ENHRY and CDR2 SYGVKD.